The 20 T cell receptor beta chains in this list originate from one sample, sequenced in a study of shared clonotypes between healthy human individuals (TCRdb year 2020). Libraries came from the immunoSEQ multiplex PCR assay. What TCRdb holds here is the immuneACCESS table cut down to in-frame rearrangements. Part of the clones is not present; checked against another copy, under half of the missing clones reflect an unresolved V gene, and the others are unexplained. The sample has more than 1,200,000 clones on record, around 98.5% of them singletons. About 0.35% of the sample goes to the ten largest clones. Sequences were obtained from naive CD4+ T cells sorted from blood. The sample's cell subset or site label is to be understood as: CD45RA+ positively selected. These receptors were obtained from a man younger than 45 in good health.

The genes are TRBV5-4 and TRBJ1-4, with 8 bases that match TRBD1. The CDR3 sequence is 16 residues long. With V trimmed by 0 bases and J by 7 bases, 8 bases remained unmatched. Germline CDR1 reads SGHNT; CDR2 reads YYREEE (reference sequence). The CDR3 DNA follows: TGTGCCAGCAGCTTGGATAGGGCAGGGGGCGGTGAAAAACTGTTTTTT. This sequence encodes CASSLDRAGGGEKLFF.

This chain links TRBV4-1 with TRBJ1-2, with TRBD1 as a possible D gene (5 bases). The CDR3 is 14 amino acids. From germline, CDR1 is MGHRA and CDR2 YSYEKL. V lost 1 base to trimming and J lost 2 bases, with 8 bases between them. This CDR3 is CASSQGGGNYGYTF. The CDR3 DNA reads TGCGCCAGCAGCCAAGGCGGGGGGAACTATGGCTACACCTTC.

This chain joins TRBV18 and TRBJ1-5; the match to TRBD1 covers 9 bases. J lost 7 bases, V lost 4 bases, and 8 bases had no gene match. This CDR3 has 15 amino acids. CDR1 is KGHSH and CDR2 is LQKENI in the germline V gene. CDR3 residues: CASSRGQGGRQPQHF. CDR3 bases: TGTGCCAGCTCACGGGGACAGGGTGGGAGACAGCCCCAGCATTTT.

CDR3 DNA sequence: TGTGCCTGGAAGACAGGGGGCTCCTACGAGCAGTACTTC. It yields the protein CAWKTGGSYEQYF. The chain joins TRBV30 to TRBJ2-7, with TRBD1 matching over 9 bases. The germline V gene has CDR1 GTSNPN and CDR2 SVGIG (reference sequence). The CDR3 is 13 residues long. Trimming at V came to 4 bases and at J to 0 bases, leaving 1 base not matched to a gene.

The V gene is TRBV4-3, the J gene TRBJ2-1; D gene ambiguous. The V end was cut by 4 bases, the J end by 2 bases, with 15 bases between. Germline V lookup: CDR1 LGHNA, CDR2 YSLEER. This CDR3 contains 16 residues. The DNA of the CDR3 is TGCGCCAGCAGCCTCACCCGCTGGGGTACCTACAATGAGCAGTTCTTC. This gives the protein CASSLTRWGTYNEQFF.

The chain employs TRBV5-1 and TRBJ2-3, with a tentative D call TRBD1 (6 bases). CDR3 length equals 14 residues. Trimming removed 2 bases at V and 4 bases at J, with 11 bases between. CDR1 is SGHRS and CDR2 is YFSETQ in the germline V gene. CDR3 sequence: CASSFTGSPDTQYF. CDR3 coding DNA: TGCGCCAGCAGCTTTACAGGGTCCCCAGATACGCAGTATTTT.

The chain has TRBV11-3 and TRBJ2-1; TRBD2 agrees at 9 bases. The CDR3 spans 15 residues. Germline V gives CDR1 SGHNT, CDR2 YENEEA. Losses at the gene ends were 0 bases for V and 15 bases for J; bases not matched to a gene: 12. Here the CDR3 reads CASSLDPNSGSRLFF. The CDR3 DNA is TGTGCCAGCAGCTTAGATCCCAATAGCGGGAGTCGATTGTTCTTC.

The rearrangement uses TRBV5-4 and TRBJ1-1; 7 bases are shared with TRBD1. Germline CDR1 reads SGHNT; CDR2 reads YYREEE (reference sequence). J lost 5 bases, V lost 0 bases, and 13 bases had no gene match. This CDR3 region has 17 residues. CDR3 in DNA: TGTGCCAGCAGCTTGGACCAGGCAGGGGGTCTAGGAACTGAAGCTTTCTTT. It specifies CASSLDQAGGLGTEAFF.

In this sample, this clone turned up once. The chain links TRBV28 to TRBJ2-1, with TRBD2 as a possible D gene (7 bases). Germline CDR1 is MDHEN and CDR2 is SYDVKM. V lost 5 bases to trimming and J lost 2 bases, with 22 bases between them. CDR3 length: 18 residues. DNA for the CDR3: TGTGCCAGCAGTGGACGGAGGGGGGGATGGGGCACCTACAATGAGCAGTTCTTC. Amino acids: CASSGRRGGWGTYNEQFF. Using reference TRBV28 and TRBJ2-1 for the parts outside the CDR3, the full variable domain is DVKVTQSSRYLVKRTGEKVFLECVQDMDHENMFWYRQDPGLGLRLIYFSYDVKMKEKGDIPEGYSVSREKKERFSLILESASTNQTSMYLCASSGRRGGWGTYNEQFFGPGTRLTVL.

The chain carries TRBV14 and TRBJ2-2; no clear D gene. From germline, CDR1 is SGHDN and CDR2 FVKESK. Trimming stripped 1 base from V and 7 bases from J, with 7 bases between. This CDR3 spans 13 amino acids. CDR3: CASSQVRHGELFF. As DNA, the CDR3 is TGTGCCAGCAGCCAAGTTCGGCACGGGGAGCTGTTTTTT. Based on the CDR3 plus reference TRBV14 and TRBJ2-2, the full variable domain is EAGVTQFPSHSVIEKGQTVTLRCDPISGHDNLYWYRRVMGKEIKFLLHFVKESKQDESGMPNNRFLAERTGGTYSTLKVQPAELEDSGVYFCASSQVRHGELFFGEGSRLTVL.

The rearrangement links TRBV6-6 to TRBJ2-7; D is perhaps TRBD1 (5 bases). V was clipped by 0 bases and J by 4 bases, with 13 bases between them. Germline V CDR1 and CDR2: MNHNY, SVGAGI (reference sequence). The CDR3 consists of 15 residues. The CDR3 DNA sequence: TGTGCCAGCAGTTACTCAACAGGCGCCCGGTACGAGCAGTACTTC. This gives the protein CASSYSTGARYEQYF.

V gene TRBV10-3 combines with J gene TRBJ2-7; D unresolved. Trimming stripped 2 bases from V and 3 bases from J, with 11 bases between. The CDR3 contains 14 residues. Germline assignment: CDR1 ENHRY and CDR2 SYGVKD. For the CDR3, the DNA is TGTGCCATCAGTGAGCCCTTCGCAGACTACGAGCAGTACTTC. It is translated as CAISEPFADYEQYF.

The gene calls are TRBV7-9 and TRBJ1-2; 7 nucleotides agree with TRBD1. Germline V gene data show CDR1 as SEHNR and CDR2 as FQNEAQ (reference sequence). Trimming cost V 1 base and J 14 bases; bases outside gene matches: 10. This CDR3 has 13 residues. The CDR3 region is CASSLGTGPNDTF. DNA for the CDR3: TGTGCCAGCAGCTTAGGGACAGGCCCGAATGATACCTTC. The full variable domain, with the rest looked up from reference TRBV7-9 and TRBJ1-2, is DTGVSQNPRHKITKRGQNVTFRCDPISEHNRLYWYRQTLGQGPEFLTYFQNEAQLEKSRLLSDRFSAERPKGSFSTLEIQRTEQGDSAMYLCASSLGTGPNDTFGSGTRLTVV.

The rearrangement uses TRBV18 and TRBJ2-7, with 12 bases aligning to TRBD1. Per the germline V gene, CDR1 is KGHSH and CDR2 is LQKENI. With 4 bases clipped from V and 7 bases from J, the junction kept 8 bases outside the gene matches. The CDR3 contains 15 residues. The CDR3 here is CASSLAGTGGGEQYF. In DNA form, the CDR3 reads TGTGCCAGCTCACTCGCCGGGACAGGGGGCGGGGAGCAGTACTTC. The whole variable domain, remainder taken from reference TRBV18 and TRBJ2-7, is NAGVMQNPRHLVRRRGQEARLRCSPMKGHSHVYWYRQLPEEGLKFMVYLQKENIIDESGMPKERFSAEFPKEGPSILRIQQVVRGDSAAYFCASSLAGTGGGEQYFGPGTRLTVT.

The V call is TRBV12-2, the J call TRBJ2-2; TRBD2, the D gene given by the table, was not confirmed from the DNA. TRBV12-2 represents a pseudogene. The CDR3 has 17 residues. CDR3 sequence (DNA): TGTGCAAGTCGCTTAGATCGGAGGCGGGAGGGGGACGGGGAGCTGTTTTTT. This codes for CASRLDRRREGDGELFF.

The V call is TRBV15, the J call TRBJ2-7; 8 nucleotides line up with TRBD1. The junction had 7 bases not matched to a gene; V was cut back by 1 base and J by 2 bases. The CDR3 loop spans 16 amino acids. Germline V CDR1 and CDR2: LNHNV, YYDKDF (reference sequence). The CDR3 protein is CATSRGWGQATYEQYF. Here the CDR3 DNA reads TGTGCCACCAGCAGAGGATGGGGACAGGCGACCTACGAGCAGTACTTC. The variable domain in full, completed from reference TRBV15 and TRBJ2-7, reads DAMVIQNPRYQVTQFGKPVTLSCSQTLNHNVMYWYQQKSSQAPKLLFHYYDKDFNNEADTPDNFQSRRPNTSFCFLDIRSPGLGDTAMYLCATSRGWGQATYEQYFGPGTRLTVT.

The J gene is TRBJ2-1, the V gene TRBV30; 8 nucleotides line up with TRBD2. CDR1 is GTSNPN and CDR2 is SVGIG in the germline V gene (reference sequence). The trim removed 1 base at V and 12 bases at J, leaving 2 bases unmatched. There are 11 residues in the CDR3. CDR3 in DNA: TGTGCCTGGAGTGGGGCGGGAGGGCAGTTCTTC. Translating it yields CAWSGAGGQFF.

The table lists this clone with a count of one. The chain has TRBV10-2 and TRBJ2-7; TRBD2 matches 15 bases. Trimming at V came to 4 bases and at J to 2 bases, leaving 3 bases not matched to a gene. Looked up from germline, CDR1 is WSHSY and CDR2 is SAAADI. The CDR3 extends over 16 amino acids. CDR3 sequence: CASSGRTSGRAYEQYF. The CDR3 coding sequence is TGCGCCAGCAGTGGCCGGACTAGCGGGAGGGCCTACGAGCAGTACTTC.

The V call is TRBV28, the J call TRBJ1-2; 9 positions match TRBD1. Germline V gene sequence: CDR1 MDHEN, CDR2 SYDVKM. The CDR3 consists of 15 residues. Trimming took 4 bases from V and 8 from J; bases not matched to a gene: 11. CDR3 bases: TGTGCCAGCAGTTCACCGGACAGGGGACGAGGGGGCTACACCTTC. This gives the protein CASSSPDRGRGGYTF.

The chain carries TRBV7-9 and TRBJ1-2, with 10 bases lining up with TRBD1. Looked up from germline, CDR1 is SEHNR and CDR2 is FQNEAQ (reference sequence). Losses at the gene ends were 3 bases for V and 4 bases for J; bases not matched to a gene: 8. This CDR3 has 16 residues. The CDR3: CASSFTPGQGTYGYTF. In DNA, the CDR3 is TGTGCCAGCAGCTTTACTCCGGGACAGGGGACCTATGGCTACACCTTC.